These 18 T cell receptor beta chains came from one sample sequenced in a study of regulatory T cells in long-lasting Graves disease. Sample time point: newly diagnosed GD, antithyroid drugs for less than 3 months. Researchers made the TCR library from RNA that was extracted from PBMCs. Arm-PCR with iRepertoire HTBI primers amplified the CDR3 regions for these TCR beta libraries. TCRdb called the multiplex PCR reads again in MiXCR, with one record for every CDR3 protein. The sample lists about 400,000 distinct CDR3 sequences; approximately 15% were seen once. These records were also assigned to another study, of T cells in Graves' hyperthyroidism and ophthalmopathy.

The sequencing here drew on peripheral blood mononuclear cells (PBMCs), taken at new diagnosis, from a patient treated with antithyroid drugs. The receptor source for this set is a woman aged 40 to 55 with Graves disease.

This clonotype showed up just a few times. This chain connects TRBV6-5 to TRBJ2-2, with 15 positions matching TRBD2. This CDR3 has 18 amino acids. Germline CDR1 reads MNHEY; CDR2 reads SVGAGI. The V gene end was trimmed by 2 bases and the J gene end by 4 bases; junction bases not matched to a gene: 5. The chain's CDR3 is CASSYTGLAGGPTGELFF. Written as DNA, the CDR3 is TGTGCCAGCAGTTACACCGGACTAGCGGGAGGGCCCACCGGGGAGCTGTTTTTT.

Ten or more counts support this clonotype. The chain carries TRBV19 and TRBJ1-5, with 7 bases aligning to TRBD1. The CDR3 sequence is 15 residues long. The J segment lost 6 bases and the V segment lost 3 bases, leaving 8 bases of the junction unmatched. Per germline, CDR1 LNHDA and CDR2 SQIVND (reference sequence). The CDR3 region has the DNA TGTGCCAGTAGTATTCTGGCAGGGGGAGCTCAGCCCCAGCATTTT. Residues: CASSILAGGAQPQHF.

This clonotype appeared many times. The rearrangement joins TRBV28 to TRBJ1-1; 7 bases align to TRBD1. This CDR3 is built from 17 residues. Trimming removed 3 bases from V and 5 bases from J; junction bases left unmatched: 15. From germline, CDR1 is MDHEN and CDR2 SYDVKM. In DNA, the CDR3 is TGTGCCAGCAGTTTGAGGGGGCGTCCCCAAAGACGGACTGAAGCTTTCTTT. Translated: CASSLRGRPQRRTEAFF. Filled out from reference TRBV28 and TRBJ1-1, the complete variable domain reads DVKVTQSSRYLVKRTGEKVFLECVQDMDHENMFWYRQDPGLGLRLIYFSYDVKMKEKGDIPEGYSVSREKKERFSLILESASTNQTSMYLCASSLRGRPQRRTEAFFGQGTRLTVV.

The chain recombines TRBV20-1 with TRBJ2-3, with 8 bases identical to TRBD1. Germline values: CDR1 DFQATT, CDR2 SNEGSKA (reference sequence). V lost 3 bases to trimming and J lost 4 bases; unmatched junction nucleotides: 18. This CDR3 has 18 residues. CDR3 protein: CSASPLDIQGARADTQYF. In DNA form, the CDR3 reads TGCAGTGCTAGTCCCCTGGACATTCAGGGGGCGCGGGCAGATACGCAGTATTTT.

This clonotype was seen repeatedly, ten times or more. V usage is TRBV7-8 and J usage is TRBJ2-1; 8 bases map to TRBD1. CDR3 length equals 14 residues. The germline CDR1 and CDR2 sequences are SGHVS and FQNEAQ. V lost 5 bases and J lost 5; bases outside the gene matches: 5. The CDR3 region has the DNA TGTGCCAGCAGCCGGTGGGACAGGAACAATGAGCAGTTCTTC. Translating gives CASSRWDRNNEQFF. Full variable domain (outside the CDR3, taken from reference TRBV7-8 and TRBJ2-1): GAGVSQSPRYKVAKRGQDVALRCDPISGHVSLFWYQQALGQGPEFLTYFQNEAQLDKSGLPSDRFFAERPEGSVSTLKIQRTQQEDSAVYLCASSRWDRNNEQFFGPGTRLTVL.

The rearrangement joins TRBV30 to TRBJ1-2; perhaps TRBD1 as D (6 bases). The CDR3 is 13 residues long. V lost 3 bases and J lost 5, with 13 bases in between. Germline CDR1 reads GTSNPN; CDR2 reads SVGIG (reference sequence). CDR3 coding DNA: TGTGCCTGGAGGGCGACAGGAGCTTATGGCTACACCTTC. It is translated as CAWRATGAYGYTF.

The rearrangement links TRBV20-1 to TRBJ1-2; D unresolved. This CDR3 has 12 amino acids. V lost 3 bases and J lost 3, with 8 bases in between. Per the germline V gene, CDR1 is DFQATT and CDR2 is SNEGSKA (reference sequence). The CDR3 DNA reads as TGCAGTGCTAGGAGGGTATACTATGGCTACACCTTC. Translating it yields CSARRVYYGYTF.

There are many counts of this clonotype. The V gene is TRBV29-1, the J gene TRBJ2-7; D not resolved. V was pared by 5 bases and J by 0 bases, with 8 bases between. This CDR3 has 12 amino acids. Germline V gene lookup returns CDR1 SQVTM and CDR2 ANQGSEA. The CDR3 coding sequence is TGCAGCGTTTCTGACAACTCCTACGAGCAGTACTTC. This translates into CSVSDNSYEQYF.

This rearrangement joins TRBV5-1 to TRBJ2-3; 8 bases align to TRBD1. V trimming: 5 bases; J trimming: 2 bases; junction bases outside the gene matches: 4. Germline-derived CDR1 and CDR2 are SGHRS and YFSETQ. This CDR3 is 14 amino acids long. CDR3 residues: CASRWDRSTDTQYF. The CDR3 DNA reads TGCGCCAGCAGGTGGGACAGGTCCACAGATACGCAGTATTTT.

Here the CDR3 DNA reads TGTGCCAGCAGCGGTTGGGGCACTAATGAAAAACTGTTTTTT. Protein: CASSGWGTNEKLFF. The chain recombines TRBV9 with TRBJ1-4; the D gene is possibly TRBD1 (5 bases). Germline values: CDR1 SGDLS, CDR2 YYNGEE. The CDR3 is made up of 14 amino acids. V lost 3 bases to trimming and J lost 2 bases, with 8 bases between them.

Ten or more counts support this clonotype. The J gene is TRBJ2-1, the V gene TRBV20-1, with 7 bases identical to TRBD2. The CDR3 consists of 15 residues. The germline V gene encodes CDR1 DFQATT and CDR2 SNEGSKA (reference sequence). The V gene end was trimmed by 3 bases and the J gene end by 0 bases; junction bases not matched to a gene: 5. The CDR3 spells CSASRGVLSYNEQFF. The CDR3, as DNA: TGCAGTGCTAGTCGGGGGGTACTCTCCTACAATGAGCAGTTCTTC.

This clonotype was counted many times. The V call is TRBV11-3, the J call TRBJ2-5; D call uncertain. Germline CDR1 is SGHNT and CDR2 is YENEEA. V lost 2 bases to trimming and J lost 5 bases, with 9 bases between them. The CDR3 length is 13 residues. In DNA, the CDR3 is TGTGCCAGCAGCTTACGGGTCGCGGAGACCCAGTACTTC. It codes for CASSLRVAETQYF.

This clonotype showed up many times. An end of the junction does not agree with germline; a read error may underlie this. This sequence joins TRBV2 and TRBJ2-5, with D hard to call. The germline V gene has CDR1 SNHLY and CDR2 FYNNEI. The CDR3 has 13 residues. The CDR3 loop is CASREARQETQYF. The DNA of the CDR3 is TGTGCCAGCAGGGAAGCGAGACAAGAGACCCAGTACTTC.

This chain links TRBV6-2 or TRBV6-3 with TRBJ2-7; a weak D match, TRBD1 (6 bases). Trimming took 5 bases from V and 2 from J, leaving 16 bases between them. CDR3 length: 15 amino acids. Germline V gives CDR1 MNHEY, CDR2 SVGEGT. The CDR3 DNA is TGTGCCAGCAGTGTGAGCCCGGACAGCACCTACGAGCAGTACTTC. This gives the protein CASSVSPDSTYEQYF.

This clonotype was counted at least ten times. The chain has TRBV28 and TRBJ2-4; 11 bases are shared with TRBD2. Trimming took 0 bases from V and 6 from J; bases not matched to a gene: 10. Germline V gene lookup returns CDR1 MDHEN and CDR2 SYDVKM. This CDR3 is built from 18 residues. Here the CDR3 DNA reads TGTGCCAGCAGTTTATGGGGACTAGCGGCCCTCGGCGGAAACATTCAGTACTTC. This sequence encodes CASSLWGLAALGGNIQYF. The full variable domain, its missing parts supplied by reference TRBV28 and TRBJ2-4, is DVKVTQSSRYLVKRTGEKVFLECVQDMDHENMFWYRQDPGLGLRLIYFSYDVKMKEKGDIPEGYSVSREKKERFSLILESASTNQTSMYLCASSLWGLAALGGNIQYFGAGTRLSVL.

The chain is built from TRBV12-3 or TRBV12-4 and TRBJ2-1, with 9 bases fitting TRBD2. J was trimmed by 6 bases and V by 7 bases; bases with no gene match: 10. The CDR3 spans 15 residues. The CDR3 DNA follows: TGTGCCAGCACCCCGGGTAGCGGGAGTTTCAATGAGCAGTTCTTC. As protein: CASTPGSGSFNEQFF.

This clonotype was seen a handful of times. The chain carries TRBV6-1 and TRBJ1-1; D not resolved. V gave up 4 bases and J gave up 1 base, with 10 bases separating them. CDR1 and CDR2 from the germline V gene are MNHNS and SASEGT. This CDR3 has 14 residues. The CDR3 nucleotides are TGTGCCAGCAGTGGCGCGACAAAGAACACTGAAGCTTTCTTT. Translated, it gives CASSGATKNTEAFF.

This clonotype was counted ten times or more. CDR3 sequence reads: CASSTNTEAFF. CDR3 DNA sequence: TGTGCCAGCAGTACGAACACTGAAGCTTTCTTT. The V call is TRBV6-1, the J call TRBJ1-1, with D hard to call. Trimming left V 5 bases short and J 1 base short, with 2 bases between. The CDR3 has 11 residues. Germline V CDR1 and CDR2: MNHNS, SASEGT.